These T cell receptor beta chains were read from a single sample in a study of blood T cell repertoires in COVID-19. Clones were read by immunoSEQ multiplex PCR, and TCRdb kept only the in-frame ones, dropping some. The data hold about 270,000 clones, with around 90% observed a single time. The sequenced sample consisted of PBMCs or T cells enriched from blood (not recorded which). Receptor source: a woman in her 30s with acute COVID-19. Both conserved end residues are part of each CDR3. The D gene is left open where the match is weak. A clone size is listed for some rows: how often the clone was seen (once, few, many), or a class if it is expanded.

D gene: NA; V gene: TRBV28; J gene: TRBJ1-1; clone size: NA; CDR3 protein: CASSNPGQEAFF; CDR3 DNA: TGTGCCAGCAGCAATCCGGGACAAGAAGCTTTCTTT
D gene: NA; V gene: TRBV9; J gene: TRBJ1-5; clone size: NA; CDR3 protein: CASSVGYSNQPQHF; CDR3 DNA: TGTGCCAGCAGCGTGGGCTATAGCAATCAGCCCCAGCATTTT
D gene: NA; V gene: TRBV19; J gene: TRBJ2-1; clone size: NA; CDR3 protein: CASSLSLTRYNEQFF; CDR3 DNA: TGTGCCAGTAGTCTCTCACTCACTCGATACAATGAGCAGTTCTTC
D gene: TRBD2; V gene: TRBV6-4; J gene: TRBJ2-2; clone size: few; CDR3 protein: CASSDGRATGELFF; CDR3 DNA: TGTGCCAGCAGTGACGGGAGGGCCACCGGGGAGCTGTTTTTT
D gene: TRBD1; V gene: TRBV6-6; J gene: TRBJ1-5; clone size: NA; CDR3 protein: CASRETGGGQPQHF; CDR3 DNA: TGTGCCAGCAGAGAGACAGGGGGCGGTCAGCCCCAGCATTTT
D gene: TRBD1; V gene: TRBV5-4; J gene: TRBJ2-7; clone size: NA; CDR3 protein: CASSLNRDRPYEQYF; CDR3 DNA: TGTGCCAGCAGCTTAAACCGGGACAGGCCCTACGAGCAGTACTTC
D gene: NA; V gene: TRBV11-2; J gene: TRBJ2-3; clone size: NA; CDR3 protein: CASSLTGYTDTQYF; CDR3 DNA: TGTGCCAGCAGCTTAACAGGTTACACAGATACGCAGTATTTT
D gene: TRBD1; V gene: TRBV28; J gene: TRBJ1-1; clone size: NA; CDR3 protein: CASSSGQGGTEAFF; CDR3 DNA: TGTGCCAGCAGTTCGGGACAGGGAGGCACTGAAGCTTTCTTT
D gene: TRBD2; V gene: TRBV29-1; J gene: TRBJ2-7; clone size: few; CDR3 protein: CSVAGPSGSYEQYF; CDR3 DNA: TGCAGCGTTGCGGGTCCTAGCGGCTCCTACGAGCAGTACTTC
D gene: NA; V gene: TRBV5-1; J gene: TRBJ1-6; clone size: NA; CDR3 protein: CASSLAEDSPLHF; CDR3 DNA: TGCGCCAGCAGCTTGGCCGAGGATTCACCCCTCCACTTT
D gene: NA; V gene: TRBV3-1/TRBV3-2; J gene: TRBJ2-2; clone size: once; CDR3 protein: CASRPRGIDTGELFF; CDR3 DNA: TGTGCCAGCAGACCTAGGGGCATTGACACCGGGGAGCTGTTTTTT
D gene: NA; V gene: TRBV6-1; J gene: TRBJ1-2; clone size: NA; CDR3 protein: CASSERVGSNPYGYTF; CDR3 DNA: TGTGCCAGCAGTGAACGGGTTGGGTCAAACCCCTATGGCTACACCTTC
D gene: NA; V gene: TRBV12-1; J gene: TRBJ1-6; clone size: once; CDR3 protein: CASSFRTGGNSPLHF; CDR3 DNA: TGTGCCAGCAGCTTTCGGACAGGGGGGAATTCACCCCTCCACTTT
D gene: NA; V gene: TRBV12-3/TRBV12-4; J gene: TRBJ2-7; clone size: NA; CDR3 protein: CASSTSSSYEQYF; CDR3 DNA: TGTGCCAGCAGCACATCTAGCAGCTACGAGCAGTACTTC
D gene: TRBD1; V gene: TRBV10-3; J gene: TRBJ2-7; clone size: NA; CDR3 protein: CATGQGTLDEQYF; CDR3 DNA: TGTGCCACGGGACAGGGGACATTGGACGAGCAGTACTTC